This T cell receptor (beta chain) derives from a study of regulatory T cells in long-lasting Graves disease. Time point meaning: newly diagnosed GD, antithyroid drugs for less than 3 months. PBMCs were the source of the RNA used for TCR sequencing. The TCR beta library used iRepertoire HTBI primers with Arm-PCR amplification of CDR3. MiXCR was run by TCRdb on the multiplex PCR reads, yielding one entry per CDR3 protein. The data hold roughly 420,000 distinct CDR3 sequences, with less than 20% observed a single time. With 4 bases clipped from V and 1 base from J, the junction kept 1 base outside the gene matches. Germline values: CDR1 WSHSY, CDR2 SAAADI. CDR3 length: 14 residues. This clonotype showed up many times. These records were also assigned to another study, of T cells in Graves' hyperthyroidism and ophthalmopathy.

The chain recombines TRBV10-2 with TRBJ2-5; TRBD1 aligns across 9 bases. This clonotype originated in a woman aged 25 to 39 with Graves disease. The sample was peripheral blood mononuclear cells (PBMCs), taken at new diagnosis, from a patient treated with antithyroid drugs. CDR3 residues: CASSGQGGQETQYF. In DNA, the CDR3 is TGCGCCAGCAGTGGACAGGGGGGCCAAGAGACCCAGTACTTC.